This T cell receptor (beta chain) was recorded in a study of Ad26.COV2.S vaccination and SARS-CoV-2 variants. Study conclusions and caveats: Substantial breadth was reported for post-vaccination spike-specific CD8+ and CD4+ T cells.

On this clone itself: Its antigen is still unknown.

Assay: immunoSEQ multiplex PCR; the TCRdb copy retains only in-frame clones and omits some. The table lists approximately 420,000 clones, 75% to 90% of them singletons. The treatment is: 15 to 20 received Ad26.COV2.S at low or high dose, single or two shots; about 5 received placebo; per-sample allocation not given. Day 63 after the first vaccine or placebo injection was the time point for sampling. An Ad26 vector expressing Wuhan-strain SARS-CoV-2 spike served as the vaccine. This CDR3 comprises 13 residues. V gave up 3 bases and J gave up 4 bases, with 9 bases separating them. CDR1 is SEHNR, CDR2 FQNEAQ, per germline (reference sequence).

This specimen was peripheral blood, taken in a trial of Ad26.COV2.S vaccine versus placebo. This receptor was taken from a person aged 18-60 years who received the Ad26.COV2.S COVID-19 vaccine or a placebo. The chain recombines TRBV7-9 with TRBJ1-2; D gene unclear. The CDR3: CASSFTDFYGYTF. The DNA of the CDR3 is TGTGCCAGCAGCTTTACAGACTTCTATGGCTACACCTTC.